This TCR beta chain was profiled in a study of control samples from healthy donors and cancer patients (dated by TCRdb to between 2020 and 2021). About this clone itself: No cognate antigen has been identified for it. No much larger clone is present one base from it, and per-base qualities are unavailable.

The germline V gene (reference sequence) gives CDR1 as DFQATT and CDR2 as SNEGSKA. Including cysteine and phenylalanine, the CDR3 has 15 amino acids. The entry retains the CDR3 DNA only, 45 bases that are in frame from base 1. Trimming accounts for 3 bases at V and 6 bases at J, while the number of junction bases matched to no gene is 8. The library came from the immunoSEQ multiplex PCR assay. TCRdb stores this immuneACCESS table with in-frame sequences only. Part of the clones is absent; in the studies checked, under half of the shortfall reflects unresolved V genes, and no reason is known for the rest. This sample lists some 160,000 clones; under 90% were detected once. In total, the top ten clones hold 4.9% of the sample.

Sequencing was carried out using blood. The sequence links TRBV20-1 to TRBJ1-4; 9 of the junction bases match TRBD1. The clonotype was recovered from a man younger than 45 in good health. The CDR3 loop reads CSASRAGTGYEKLFF. The nucleotide sequence reads TGCAGTGCTAGTAGGGCCGGGACAGGGTATGAAAAACTGTTTTTT.